This T cell receptor (beta chain) was profiled in a study of cytomegalovirus exposure and HLA in healthy donors. Study-wide points: The study carried out a later analysis of TCR beta sequences. It associated some 17,000 of them with specific HLA alleles at a false discovery rate of 0.05.

PCR used 60 Vbeta primers and 13 Jbeta primers. Clones were sequenced by immunoSEQ multiplex PCR, and TCRdb holds only the in-frame ones, with some missing. Of roughly 180,000 clones listed, around 79% are singletons. The CDR3 loop spans 15 amino acids. CDR1 is MNHEY and CDR2 is SVGAGI in the germline V gene. V lost 7 bases and J lost 4; bases outside the gene matches: 11. Notes on this clone: What it binds is unknown.

Material: PBMCs. The chain has TRBV6-5 and TRBJ1-2, with 8 bases matching TRBD1. This receptor was identified in a man aged 45-65 years in good health and CMV-seropositive. The CDR3, as DNA: TGTGCCAGCAAGAGTCGCCCAGGGGGCATCTATGGCTACACCTTC. This encodes CASKSRPGGIYGYTF.